These T cell receptor beta chains were read from a single sample in a study of blood T cell repertoires in COVID-19. Profiling relied on immunoSEQ multiplex PCR, and the TCRdb table lists in-frame clones only, not all of them. The sample carries about 260,000 clones, more than 85% recorded once. Source material: peripheral blood. Source of these receptors: a woman between 55 and 75 years old with COVID-19, enrolled during active disease. Each CDR3 is given with its conserved first and last residue. The order of the fields is J gene, V gene, D gene, clone size, CDR3 protein, CDR3 DNA. A D gene is named only where the DNA matches it firmly. The listing skips clone size in some rows; elsewhere it reads once, few, many or a size class.

j_gene: TRBJ2-3
v_gene: TRBV6-5
d_gene: -
abundance: -
CDR3aa: CASSYSGRSTDTQYF
CDR3nt: TGTGCCAGCAGTTATAGCGGAAGGAGCACAGATACGCAGTATTTT

j_gene: TRBJ2-7
v_gene: TRBV18
d_gene: -
abundance: few
CDR3aa: CASSQTGRGEQYF
CDR3nt: TGTGCCAGCTCACAGACTGGCCGGGGGGAGCAGTACTTC

j_gene: TRBJ2-1
v_gene: TRBV7-2
d_gene: -
abundance: -
CDR3aa: CASSLEGDTHNEQFF
CDR3nt: TGTGCCAGCAGCTTAGAGGGGGACACCCACAATGAGCAGTTCTTC

j_gene: TRBJ1-4
v_gene: TRBV27
d_gene: TRBD1
abundance: few
CDR3aa: CASRGTGSSKLFF
CDR3nt: TGTGCCAGCAGAGGGACAGGGAGTAGTAAACTGTTTTTT

j_gene: TRBJ2-7
v_gene: TRBV5-5
d_gene: -
abundance: -
CDR3aa: CASSFTGLYEQYF
CDR3nt: TGTGCCAGCAGCTTCACAGGGTTGTACGAGCAGTACTTC

j_gene: TRBJ1-2
v_gene: TRBV13
d_gene: -
abundance: -
CDR3aa: CASSPPRTALLNYGYTF
CDR3nt: TGTGCCAGCAGCCCCCCAAGGACAGCCCTCCTCAACTATGGCTACACCTTC

j_gene: TRBJ2-3
v_gene: TRBV14
d_gene: -
abundance: -
CDR3aa: CASSEYRICTDTQYF
CDR3nt: TGTGCCAGCAGTGAGTACAGAATCTGCACAGATACGCAGTATTTT

j_gene: TRBJ2-3
v_gene: TRBV19
d_gene: TRBD2
abundance: -
CDR3aa: CASSTTFRAGGTDTQYF
CDR3nt: TGTGCCAGTAGTACCACATTTCGAGCGGGAGGAACAGATACGCAGTATTTT

j_gene: TRBJ2-1
v_gene: TRBV5-8
d_gene: TRBD2
abundance: -
CDR3aa: CASSSGTSGYNEQFF
CDR3nt: TGTGCCAGCAGCTCGGGGACTAGCGGTTACAATGAGCAGTTCTTC

j_gene: TRBJ2-1
v_gene: TRBV19
d_gene: -
abundance: -
CDR3aa: CATTSRVDEQFF
CDR3nt: TGTGCCACGACGTCCAGGGTTGATGAGCAGTTCTTC

j_gene: TRBJ2-3
v_gene: TRBV3-1/TRBV3-2
d_gene: TRBD2
abundance: -
CDR3aa: CASSQGSSGRVDTQYF
CDR3nt: TGTGCCAGCAGCCAAGGGAGTAGCGGGCGCGTAGATACGCAGTATTTT

j_gene: TRBJ1-1
v_gene: TRBV6-8
d_gene: TRBD1
abundance: -
CDR3aa: CASSRIDRGATEAFF
CDR3nt: TGTGCCAGCAGCCGGATCGACAGGGGAGCCACTGAAGCTTTCTTT

j_gene: TRBJ2-7
v_gene: TRBV19
d_gene: TRBD1
abundance: few
CDR3aa: CASSGTGSYEQYF
CDR3nt: TGTGCCAGCTCCGGGACAGGCTCCTACGAGCAGTACTTC

j_gene: TRBJ1-2
v_gene: TRBV7-2
d_gene: TRBD1
abundance: -
CDR3aa: CASSVWSGTGGAGGYTF
CDR3nt: TGTGCCAGCAGCGTCTGGTCCGGGACAGGGGGCGCGGGAGGCTACACCTTC

j_gene: TRBJ1-3
v_gene: TRBV29-1
d_gene: -
abundance: -
CDR3aa: CSVVTSGNTIYF
CDR3nt: TGCAGCGTAGTGACATCTGGAAACACCATATATTTT

j_gene: TRBJ2-7
v_gene: TRBV19
d_gene: -
abundance: -
CDR3aa: CASRETGSSYEQYF
CDR3nt: TGTGCCAGTAGGGAAACAGGAAGCTCCTACGAGCAGTACTTC

j_gene: TRBJ2-6
v_gene: TRBV15
d_gene: TRBD1
abundance: -
CDR3aa: CATAIFEGASLTF
CDR3nt: TGTGCCACGGCGATTTTCGAGGGGGCGTCACTGACTTTC

j_gene: TRBJ1-1
v_gene: TRBV28
d_gene: TRBD1
abundance: -
CDR3aa: CASIQGAGVAFF
CDR3nt: TGTGCCAGTATTCAGGGGGCCGGTGTGGCTTTCTTT

j_gene: TRBJ2-1
v_gene: TRBV11-3
d_gene: TRBD1
abundance: once
CDR3aa: CASSLWTGSSVEQFF
CDR3nt: TGTGCCAGCAGCTTATGGACAGGGAGTTCGGTTGAGCAGTTCTTC

j_gene: TRBJ2-5
v_gene: TRBV7-9
d_gene: TRBD2
abundance: few
CDR3aa: CASSSRAGLAGGETQYF
CDR3nt: TGTGCCAGCAGCTCCCGGGCCGGACTAGCGGGAGGAGAGACCCAGTACTTC

j_gene: TRBJ1-5
v_gene: TRBV19
d_gene: TRBD1
abundance: -
CDR3aa: CASSIDAGTGMVRNQPQHF
CDR3nt: TGTGCCAGTAGTATAGATGCAGGGACAGGGATGGTGAGGAATCAGCCCCAGCATTTT

j_gene: TRBJ2-4
v_gene: TRBV5-4
d_gene: TRBD1
abundance: -
CDR3aa: CASSPGTGTKNIQYF
CDR3nt: TGTGCCAGCAGCCCGGGGACAGGGACCAAAAACATTCAGTACTTC

j_gene: TRBJ1-1
v_gene: TRBV6-2/TRBV6-3
d_gene: -
abundance: -
CDR3aa: CASSYRGLGMNTEAFF
CDR3nt: TGTGCCAGCAGTTACCGCGGGCTGGGGATGAACACTGAAGCTTTCTTT

j_gene: TRBJ2-1
v_gene: TRBV10-3
d_gene: TRBD2
abundance: -
CDR3aa: CAISHTGTSGNSHNEQFF
CDR3nt: TGTGCCATCAGCCACACCGGGACTAGCGGGAACTCACACAATGAGCAGTTCTTC

j_gene: TRBJ1-4
v_gene: TRBV10-2
d_gene: -
abundance: -
CDR3aa: CASSATVRHTHEKLFF
CDR3nt: TGCGCCAGCAGTGCTACGGTCAGGCACACTCATGAAAAACTGTTTTTT

j_gene: TRBJ1-1
v_gene: TRBV5-6
d_gene: -
abundance: -
CDR3aa: CASSLAGGTATEAFF
CDR3nt: TGTGCCAGCAGCTTGGCTGGGGGGACGGCTACTGAAGCTTTCTTT

j_gene: TRBJ1-1
v_gene: TRBV10-3
d_gene: TRBD1
abundance: -
CDR3aa: CAISEHKDRGAFF
CDR3nt: TGTGCCATCAGTGAACATAAGGACAGGGGAGCTTTCTTT

j_gene: TRBJ1-6
v_gene: TRBV6-5
d_gene: -
abundance: -
CDR3aa: CASRQKRGSGSPLHF
CDR3nt: TGTGCCAGCAGACAGAAACGGGGGTCCGGCTCACCCCTCCACTTT

j_gene: TRBJ1-1
v_gene: TRBV5-4
d_gene: TRBD1
abundance: few
CDR3aa: CASSPGTGAVTEAFF
CDR3nt: TGTGCCAGCAGCCCGGGGACAGGGGCAGTGACTGAAGCTTTCTTT

j_gene: TRBJ2-3
v_gene: TRBV4-3
d_gene: TRBD2
abundance: -
CDR3aa: CASSQGSSGRAYTQYF
CDR3nt: TGCGCCAGCAGCCAAGGCTCTAGCGGGAGGGCTTATACGCAGTATTTT

j_gene: TRBJ1-5
v_gene: TRBV28
d_gene: -
abundance: -
CDR3aa: CATRSGGQPQHF
CDR3nt: TGTGCCACCCGGAGTGGGGGCCAGCCCCAGCATTTT

j_gene: TRBJ1-6
v_gene: TRBV28
d_gene: TRBD1
abundance: -
CDR3aa: CASSFGTDDNSPLHF
CDR3nt: TGTGCCAGCAGTTTTGGGACAGATGATAATTCACCCCTCCACTTT

j_gene: TRBJ2-7
v_gene: TRBV4-1
d_gene: -
abundance: -
CDR3aa: CASSQDLRGMGDYEQYF
CDR3nt: TGCGCCAGCAGCCAAGATCTGAGGGGGATGGGAGACTACGAGCAGTACTTC

j_gene: TRBJ1-4
v_gene: TRBV6-6
d_gene: -
abundance: -
CDR3aa: CASSYGGEVFNEKLFF
CDR3nt: TGTGCCAGCAGTTATGGTGGAGAGGTGTTTAATGAAAAACTGTTTTTT

j_gene: TRBJ1-6
v_gene: TRBV30
d_gene: TRBD1
abundance: -
CDR3aa: CACLLRTGDNSPLHF
CDR3nt: TGTGCCTGCCTCCTTCGGACAGGGGATAATTCACCCCTCCACTTT

j_gene: TRBJ1-5
v_gene: TRBV6-1
d_gene: -
abundance: -
CDR3aa: CASSEQSNQPQHF
CDR3nt: TGTGCCAGCAGTGAACAGAGCAATCAGCCCCAGCATTTT

j_gene: TRBJ2-1
v_gene: TRBV10-3
d_gene: TRBD2
abundance: -
CDR3aa: CAIRLATSDEQFF
CDR3nt: TGTGCCATCCGACTAGCGACCTCGGATGAGCAGTTCTTC

j_gene: TRBJ1-1
v_gene: TRBV4-3
d_gene: TRBD1
abundance: -
CDR3aa: CASSQGRGTEAFF
CDR3nt: TGCGCCAGCAGCCAAGGCAGGGGGACTGAAGCTTTCTTT

j_gene: TRBJ2-7
v_gene: TRBV29-1
d_gene: TRBD1
abundance: -
CDR3aa: CSVGRGLNEQYF
CDR3nt: TGCAGCGTTGGCAGGGGGCTCAACGAGCAGTACTTC

j_gene: TRBJ2-1
v_gene: TRBV4-1
d_gene: TRBD2
abundance: once
CDR3aa: CASSQETSVYEQFF
CDR3nt: TGCGCCAGCAGCCAAGAGACTAGCGTGTATGAGCAGTTCTTC

j_gene: TRBJ1-5
v_gene: TRBV30
d_gene: TRBD1
abundance: -
CDR3aa: CAWSADRDQPQHF
CDR3nt: TGTGCCTGGAGTGCGGACAGGGACCAGCCCCAGCATTTT

j_gene: TRBJ2-3
v_gene: TRBV10-3
d_gene: TRBD2
abundance: -
CDR3aa: CAIRDPRGGASSSDTQYF
CDR3nt: TGTGCCATCAGGGACCCTCGGGGGGGAGCGTCATCTTCAGATACGCAGTATTTT

j_gene: TRBJ1-4
v_gene: TRBV5-1
d_gene: TRBD1
abundance: -
CDR3aa: CASSSGQGGLFEKLFF
CDR3nt: TGCGCCAGCAGCTCGGGACAGGGTGGATTATTTGAAAAACTGTTTTTT

j_gene: TRBJ1-2
v_gene: TRBV28
d_gene: -
abundance: -
CDR3aa: CASTVTASYGYTF
CDR3nt: TGTGCCAGCACCGTGACTGCAAGCTATGGCTACACCTTC

j_gene: TRBJ2-2
v_gene: TRBV6-5
d_gene: TRBD2
abundance: -
CDR3aa: CASRELAGGTGELFF
CDR3nt: TGTGCCAGCAGGGAGCTAGCGGGTGGGACCGGGGAGCTGTTTTTT

j_gene: TRBJ2-2
v_gene: TRBV5-4
d_gene: -
abundance: -
CDR3aa: CAFREAPSTGELFF
CDR3nt: TGTGCCTTCAGGGAAGCCCCGAGCACCGGGGAGCTGTTTTTT

j_gene: TRBJ1-2
v_gene: TRBV5-1
d_gene: TRBD1
abundance: -
CDR3aa: CASSPGGTNYGYTF
CDR3nt: TGCGCCAGCAGCCCAGGGGGGACTAACTATGGCTACACCTTC

j_gene: TRBJ1-2
v_gene: TRBV3-1/TRBV3-2
d_gene: -
abundance: -
CDR3aa: CASSQVRGGSSGYTF
CDR3nt: TGTGCCAGCAGCCAAGTTCGGGGGGGCAGTAGCGGCTACACCTTC

j_gene: TRBJ1-1
v_gene: TRBV6-1
d_gene: -
abundance: -
CDR3aa: CASSEWRDRTEAFF
CDR3nt: TGTGCCAGCAGTGAATGGAGGGATCGGACTGAAGCTTTCTTT

j_gene: TRBJ2-2
v_gene: TRBV7-9
d_gene: TRBD2
abundance: -
CDR3aa: CASSFRTGGPGDTGELFF
CDR3nt: TGTGCCAGCAGCTTTCGAACGGGAGGGCCGGGGGACACCGGGGAGCTGTTTTTT

j_gene: TRBJ2-5
v_gene: TRBV19
d_gene: -
abundance: -
CDR3aa: CASSFDRGETQYF
CDR3nt: TGTGCCAGTAGTTTCGACAGAGGAGAGACCCAGTACTTC

j_gene: TRBJ1-1
v_gene: TRBV18
d_gene: -
abundance: -
CDR3aa: CASSPPRQYTEAFF
CDR3nt: TGTGCCAGCTCACCACCGAGACAGTACACTGAAGCTTTCTTT

j_gene: TRBJ2-7
v_gene: TRBV30
d_gene: TRBD2
abundance: -
CDR3aa: CAWKEIGIGGRAEQYF
CDR3nt: TGTGCCTGGAAAGAAATCGGGATTGGCGGGAGGGCCGAGCAGTACTTC

j_gene: TRBJ2-3
v_gene: TRBV20-1
d_gene: -
abundance: -
CDR3aa: CSASTAGRDTQYF
CDR3nt: TGCAGTGCTAGTACCGCAGGGCGGGATACGCAGTATTTT

j_gene: TRBJ2-3
v_gene: TRBV2
d_gene: -
abundance: -
CDR3aa: CASSGGVGDTQYF
CDR3nt: TGTGCCAGCAGTGGCGGGGTGGGGGATACGCAGTATTTT

j_gene: TRBJ2-1
v_gene: TRBV6-5
d_gene: -
abundance: -
CDR3aa: CASSLSRDTHSPQFF
CDR3nt: TGTGCCAGCAGCCTATCTAGGGACACTCACAGCCCCCAGTTCTTC

j_gene: TRBJ2-1
v_gene: TRBV2
d_gene: -
abundance: few
CDR3aa: CASSEGQGGGVQFF
CDR3nt: TGTGCCAGCAGTGAGGGGCAGGGAGGCGGAGTGCAGTTCTTC